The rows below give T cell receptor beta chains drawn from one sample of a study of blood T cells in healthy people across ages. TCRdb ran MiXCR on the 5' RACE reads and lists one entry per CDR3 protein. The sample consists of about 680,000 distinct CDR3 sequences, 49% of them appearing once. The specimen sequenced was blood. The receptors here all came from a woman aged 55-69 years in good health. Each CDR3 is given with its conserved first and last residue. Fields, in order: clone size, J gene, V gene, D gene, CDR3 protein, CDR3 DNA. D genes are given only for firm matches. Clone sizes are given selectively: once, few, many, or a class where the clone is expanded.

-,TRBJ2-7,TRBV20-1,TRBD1,CSARDGQGFKIYEQYF,TGCAGTGCTAGAGACGGACAGGGTTTTAAGATCTACGAGCAGTACTTC
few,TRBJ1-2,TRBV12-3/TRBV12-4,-,CASRADSVYGYTF,TGTGCCAGCAGAGCGGACAGTGTCTATGGCTACACCTTC
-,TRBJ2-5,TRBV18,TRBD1,CASSQNDRAWGEQYF,TGTGCCAGCTCACAAAACGACAGGGCGTGGGGTGAGCAGTACTTC
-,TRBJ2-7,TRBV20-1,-,CSALTGVTFGQYF,TGCAGTGCTTTAACCGGGGTGACATTCGGGCAGTACTTC
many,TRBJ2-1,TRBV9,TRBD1,CATTRSGQEKYNEQFF,TGTGCCACCACTCGGTCGGGACAGGAGAAGTACAATGAGCAGTTCTTC
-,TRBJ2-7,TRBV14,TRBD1,CASSHTLTGNEQYF,TGTGCCAGCAGCCACACCCTGACAGGGAACGAGCAGTACTTC
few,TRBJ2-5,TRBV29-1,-,CSVRPTLETQYF,TGCAGCGTTCGTCCGACCTTGGAGACCCAGTACTTC
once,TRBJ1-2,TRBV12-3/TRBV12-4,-,CVSSFRQQNYGYTF,TGTGTCAGCAGTTTCCGACAGCAAAACTATGGCTACACCTTC
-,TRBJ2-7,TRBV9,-,CASSVGVRGRSEEQYF,TGTGCCAGCAGCGTAGGGGTGAGAGGCAGGTCGGAGGAGCAGTACTTC
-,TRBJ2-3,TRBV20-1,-,CSARVGLQPDTQYF,TGCAGTGCTAGAGTGGGACTTCAGCCTGATACGCAGTATTTT
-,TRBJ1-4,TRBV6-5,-,CASTRGGRGGEKLFF,TGTGCCAGCACCAGAGGAGGCAGGGGCGGTGAAAAACTGTTTTTT
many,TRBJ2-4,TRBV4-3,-,CASSQDISENIQYF,TGCGCCAGCAGCCAAGATATCTCGGAAAACATTCAGTACTTC
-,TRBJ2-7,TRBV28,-,CASTLRGGQTYEQYF,TGTGCCAGCACCCTCAGGGGGGGGCAAACCTACGAGCAGTACTTC
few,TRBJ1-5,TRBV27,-,CASSLGQASNQPQHF,TGTGCCAGCAGTTTAGGTCAGGCCAGCAATCAGCCCCAGCATTTT
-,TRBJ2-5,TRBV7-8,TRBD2,CASSLGTTSAGETQYF,TGTGCCAGCAGCTTAGGGACCACTAGCGCCGGAGAGACCCAGTACTTC
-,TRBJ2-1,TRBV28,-,CASSLSQGGYNEQFF,TGTGCCAGCAGTTTAAGTCAGGGGGGTTACAATGAGCAGTTCTTC
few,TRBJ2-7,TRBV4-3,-,CASSQGYRASYEQYF,TGCGCCAGCAGCCAAGGGTACAGGGCTTCGTACGAGCAGTACTTC
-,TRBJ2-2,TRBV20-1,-,CSARGPWGAGELFF,TGCAGTGCTAGAGGCCCGTGGGGGGCCGGGGAGCTGTTTTTT
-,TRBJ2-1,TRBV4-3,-,CASSQALGGVDYNEQFF,TGCGCCAGCAGCCAAGCGTTGGGCGGGGTTGATTACAATGAGCAGTTCTTC
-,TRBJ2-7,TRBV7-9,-,CASSWGTDYEQYF,TGTGCCAGCAGCTGGGGGACGGACTACGAGCAGTACTTC
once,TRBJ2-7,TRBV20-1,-,CSAKGESSYEQYF,TGCAGTGCTAAGGGCGAGAGCTCCTACGAGCAGTACTTC
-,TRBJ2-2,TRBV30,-,CAWRGTANTGELFF,TGTGCCTGGCGGGGGACTGCGAACACCGGGGAGCTGTTTTTT
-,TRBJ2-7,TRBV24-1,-,CATSEGGFGYNEQYF,TGTGCCACCAGTGAAGGGGGATTTGGCTACAATGAGCAGTACTTC
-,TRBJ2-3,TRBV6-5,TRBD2,CASGTSGRAVTDTQYF,TGTGCCAGCGGGACTAGCGGGAGGGCCGTGACAGATACGCAGTATTTT
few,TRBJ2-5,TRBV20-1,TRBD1,CSVRDRGFETQYF,TGCAGTGTTAGGGACAGGGGTTTTGAGACCCAGTACTTC
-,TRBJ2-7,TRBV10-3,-,CAISESGHEQYF,TGTGCCATCAGTGAATCGGGGCACGAGCAGTACTTC
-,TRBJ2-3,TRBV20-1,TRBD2,CSASKAGRSDTQYF,TGCAGTGCTAGTAAAGCGGGAAGGTCGGATACGCAGTATTTT
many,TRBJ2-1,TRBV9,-,CASSVDGSDDEQFF,TGTGCCAGCAGCGTAGACGGGAGCGACGATGAGCAGTTCTTC
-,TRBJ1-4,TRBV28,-,CASSLVTNENLFF,TGTGCCAGCAGTTTAGTGACTAATGAAAACCTGTTTTTT
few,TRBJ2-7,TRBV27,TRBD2,CASSATGGEQYF,TGTGCCAGCAGTGCTACGGGGGGCGAGCAGTACTTC
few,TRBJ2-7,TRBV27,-,CASSLFLNSYEQYF,TGTGCCAGCAGTTTATTTCTAAACTCCTACGAGCAGTACTTC
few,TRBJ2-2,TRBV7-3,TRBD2,CASSPPNGAGGRYTGELFF,TGTGCCAGCAGCCCTCCCAATGGTGCGGGAGGGCGCTACACCGGGGAGCTGTTTTTT
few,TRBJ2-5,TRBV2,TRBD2,CASSAPGLAGYNEQYF,TGTGCCAGCAGTGCTCCTGGACTAGCGGGCTACAATGAGCAGTACTTC
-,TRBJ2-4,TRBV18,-,CASSAASILAKNIQYF,TGTGCCAGCTCTGCGGCTAGCATCCTAGCCAAAAACATTCAGTACTTC
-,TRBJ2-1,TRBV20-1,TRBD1,CSAREDRVWYNEQFF,TGCAGTGCTAGAGAGGACAGGGTTTGGTACAATGAGCAGTTCTTC
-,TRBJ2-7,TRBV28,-,CASSSPQVTPYEQYF,TGTGCCAGCAGTTCCCCGCAGGTGACACCCTACGAGCAGTACTTC
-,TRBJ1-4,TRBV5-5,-,CASSSLQGSSGKLFF,TGTGCCAGCAGCTCTTTACAGGGTAGTAGCGGAAAACTGTTTTTT
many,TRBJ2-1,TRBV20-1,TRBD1,CSAIRGGTGGFEQFF,TGCAGTGCAATCCGGGGCGGGACAGGGGGCTTCGAGCAGTTCTTC
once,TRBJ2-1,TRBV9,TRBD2,CASSVEAGGLIYEQFF,TGTGCCAGCAGCGTAGAAGCGGGAGGTCTTATCTATGAGCAGTTCTTC
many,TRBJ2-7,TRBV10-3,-,CATSGTATYEQYF,TGTGCCACCTCCGGGACTGCGACCTACGAGCAGTACTTC